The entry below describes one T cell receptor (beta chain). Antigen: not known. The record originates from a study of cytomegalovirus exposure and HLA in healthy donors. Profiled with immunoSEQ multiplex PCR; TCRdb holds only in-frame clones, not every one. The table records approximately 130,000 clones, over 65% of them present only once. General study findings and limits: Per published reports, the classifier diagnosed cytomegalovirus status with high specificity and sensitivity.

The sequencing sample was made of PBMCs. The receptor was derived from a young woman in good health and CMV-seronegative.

CDR3 in DNA: TGTGCCAGCAGTCGCGCTGGGGGGTCTCACGATCAGCCCCAGCATTTT. It is translated as CASSRAGGSHDQPQHF. This sequence joins TRBV5-6 and TRBJ1-5; D perhaps matches TRBD1 (5 bases). Germline V lookup: CDR1 SGHDT, CDR2 YYEEEE. The V gene lost 5 bases and the J gene lost 5 bases, with 20 bases spanning the gap. The CDR3 is 16 amino acids.